A selection of T cell receptor beta chains follows, all from one sample in a study of OX40 agonist ivuxolimab in advanced cancers. Profiling relied on immunoSEQ multiplex PCR, and the TCRdb table lists in-frame clones only, not all of them. The sample holds some 97,000 clones, approximately 90% seen once. This material consisted of CD4+ or CD8+ T cells sorted from blood, taken in a trial of the OX40 agonist ivuxolimab. Receptors originate from an adult with an advanced solid tumor such as melanoma, head and neck, liver or kidney cancer. Each CDR3 is given with its conserved first and last residue. A D gene is named only where the DNA matches it firmly. Some rows mark clone size as missing; the rest say once, few, many or name a class of expanded clone.

j_call: TRBJ2-7; clone_size: -; d_call: TRBD1; v_call: TRBV6-1; cdr3_aa: CASSSGTGPYEQYF; cdr3_nt: TGTGCCAGCAGTTCCGGGACAGGCCCCTACGAGCAGTACTTC
j_call: TRBJ2-1; clone_size: -; d_call: -; v_call: TRBV4-1; cdr3_aa: CASSQDPDSSSYNEQFF; cdr3_nt: TGCGCCAGCAGCCAAGATCCGGACTCGAGCTCCTACAATGAGCAGTTCTTC
j_call: TRBJ2-1; clone_size: -; d_call: -; v_call: TRBV27; cdr3_aa: CASSLDTGTPGEQFF; cdr3_nt: TGTGCCAGCAGTTTAGATACCGGAACCCCAGGAGAGCAGTTCTTC
j_call: TRBJ2-1; clone_size: -; d_call: TRBD2; v_call: TRBV5-1; cdr3_aa: CASSVTTGTSSNEQFF; cdr3_nt: TGCGCCAGCAGCGTTACTACCGGGACTAGCTCAAACGAGCAGTTCTTC
j_call: TRBJ2-5; clone_size: -; d_call: -; v_call: TRBV10-2; cdr3_aa: CARSEGETQYF; cdr3_nt: TGCGCCCGCTCCGAGGGAGAGACCCAGTACTTC
j_call: TRBJ1-4; clone_size: -; d_call: -; v_call: TRBV11-1; cdr3_aa: CASSLGPLATNEKLFF; cdr3_nt: TGTGCCAGCAGCTTGGGACCCCTTGCAACTAATGAAAAACTGTTTTTT
j_call: TRBJ2-5; clone_size: -; d_call: TRBD2; v_call: TRBV5-8; cdr3_aa: CASSGGTSGRETQYF; cdr3_nt: TGTGCCAGCAGCGGAGGGACTAGCGGACGAGAGACCCAGTACTTC
j_call: TRBJ1-1; clone_size: -; d_call: -; v_call: TRBV7-8; cdr3_aa: CASRRGFETEAFF; cdr3_nt: TGTGCCAGCCGAAGGGGGTTTGAAACTGAAGCTTTCTTT
j_call: TRBJ2-5; clone_size: -; d_call: -; v_call: TRBV19; cdr3_aa: CASSITASYQETQYF; cdr3_nt: TGTGCCAGTAGTATTACAGCCTCGTACCAAGAGACCCAGTACTTC
j_call: TRBJ2-5; clone_size: -; d_call: TRBD2; v_call: TRBV5-4; cdr3_aa: CASSTGTSGPETQYF; cdr3_nt: TGTGCCAGCAGCACCGGGACTAGCGGTCCGGAGACCCAGTACTTC
j_call: TRBJ1-1; clone_size: -; d_call: -; v_call: TRBV5-6; cdr3_aa: CASSLGPTEAFF; cdr3_nt: TGTGCCAGCAGCTTGGGCCCCACTGAAGCTTTCTTT
j_call: TRBJ2-7; clone_size: -; d_call: -; v_call: TRBV28; cdr3_aa: CASIDTGLREQYF; cdr3_nt: TGTGCCAGCATTGATACAGGACTACGCGAGCAGTACTTC
j_call: TRBJ1-1; clone_size: -; d_call: TRBD1; v_call: TRBV19; cdr3_aa: CASRILAGGTEAFF; cdr3_nt: TGTGCCAGTAGGATATTGGCAGGGGGGACTGAAGCTTTCTTT
j_call: TRBJ2-7; clone_size: -; d_call: -; v_call: TRBV10-2; cdr3_aa: CASSDSGLVTYEQYF; cdr3_nt: TGCGCCAGCAGTGACTCAGGACTTGTGACCTACGAGCAGTACTTC
j_call: TRBJ2-7; clone_size: once; d_call: TRBD2; v_call: TRBV9; cdr3_aa: CASSVGSGRDSSYEQYF; cdr3_nt: TGTGCCAGCAGCGTAGGCAGCGGGAGGGATAGCTCCTACGAGCAGTACTTC
j_call: TRBJ1-5; clone_size: -; d_call: -; v_call: TRBV6-5; cdr3_aa: CASSAPSNQPQHF; cdr3_nt: TGTGCCAGCAGTGCCCCGAGCAATCAGCCCCAGCATTTT
j_call: TRBJ2-3; clone_size: once; d_call: -; v_call: TRBV5-1; cdr3_aa: CASSLYTDTQYF; cdr3_nt: TGCGCCAGCAGCTTATATACAGATACGCAGTATTTT
j_call: TRBJ2-2; clone_size: -; d_call: TRBD1; v_call: TRBV18; cdr3_aa: CASSPLGTGGSGELFF; cdr3_nt: TGTGCCAGCTCACCCCTGGGGACAGGGGGCAGCGGGGAGCTGTTTTTT
j_call: TRBJ1-2; clone_size: -; d_call: -; v_call: TRBV5-1; cdr3_aa: CASSLGFGYTF; cdr3_nt: TGCGCCAGCAGCTTGGGTTTTGGCTACACCTTC
j_call: TRBJ2-3; clone_size: -; d_call: TRBD2; v_call: TRBV6-6; cdr3_aa: CASMQAGGPDTQYF; cdr3_nt: TGTGCCAGCATGCAGGCGGGAGGGCCAGATACGCAGTATTTT
j_call: TRBJ1-4; clone_size: -; d_call: TRBD1; v_call: TRBV28; cdr3_aa: CASSTRTGRTNEKLFF; cdr3_nt: TGTGCCAGCAGTACCCGGACAGGTCGAACTAATGAAAAACTGTTTTTT
j_call: TRBJ1-1; clone_size: -; d_call: -; v_call: TRBV28; cdr3_aa: CARQKGPEAFF; cdr3_nt: TGTGCCAGACAGAAAGGGCCTGAAGCTTTCTTT
j_call: TRBJ2-7; clone_size: -; d_call: -; v_call: TRBV15; cdr3_aa: CATSSGGQGFGEQYF; cdr3_nt: TGTGCCACCAGCTCAGGAGGCCAGGGATTCGGAGAGCAGTACTTC
j_call: TRBJ2-2; clone_size: -; d_call: TRBD2; v_call: TRBV7-2; cdr3_aa: CASSRTSGYNTGELFF; cdr3_nt: TGTGCCAGCAGCCGCACTAGCGGATATAACACCGGGGAGCTGTTTTTT
j_call: TRBJ2-1; clone_size: -; d_call: -; v_call: TRBV11-3; cdr3_aa: CASSPGGEPYNEQFF; cdr3_nt: TGTGCCAGCAGCCCTGGGGGAGAACCCTACAATGAGCAGTTCTTC
j_call: TRBJ2-3; clone_size: -; d_call: -; v_call: TRBV28; cdr3_aa: CASSYLAPRGTDTQYF; cdr3_nt: TGTGCCAGCAGTTATTTGGCCCCACGCGGCACAGATACGCAGTATTTT
j_call: TRBJ2-3; clone_size: -; d_call: -; v_call: TRBV5-1; cdr3_aa: CASSLVGDTQYF; cdr3_nt: TGCGCCAGCAGCTTAGTGGGAGATACGCAGTATTTT
j_call: TRBJ2-5; clone_size: -; d_call: -; v_call: TRBV15; cdr3_aa: CATSRDPGGRETQYF; cdr3_nt: TGTGCCACCAGCAGAGACCCCGGGGGCAGGGAGACCCAGTACTTC
j_call: TRBJ2-7; clone_size: -; d_call: -; v_call: TRBV28; cdr3_aa: CASSSGSSYEQYF; cdr3_nt: TGTGCCAGCAGTTCAGGGAGCTCCTACGAGCAGTACTTC
j_call: TRBJ2-1; clone_size: -; d_call: TRBD2; v_call: TRBV5-1; cdr3_aa: CASSTGTSGNNEQFF; cdr3_nt: TGCGCCAGCAGCACCGGGACTAGCGGGAACAATGAGCAGTTCTTC
j_call: TRBJ2-5; clone_size: -; d_call: -; v_call: TRBV29-1; cdr3_aa: CSVAGGREGETQYF; cdr3_nt: TGCAGCGTTGCAGGGGGGCGGGAAGGGGAGACCCAGTACTTC
j_call: TRBJ2-7; clone_size: -; d_call: -; v_call: TRBV5-5; cdr3_aa: CASSLGFQPYEQYF; cdr3_nt: TGTGCCAGCAGCTTGGGTTTCCAACCCTACGAGCAGTACTTC
j_call: TRBJ2-7; clone_size: -; d_call: TRBD1; v_call: TRBV28; cdr3_aa: CASSSSKQGAVEQYF; cdr3_nt: TGTGCCAGCAGTTCCTCGAAGCAGGGGGCGGTCGAGCAGTACTTC
j_call: TRBJ1-2; clone_size: -; d_call: -; v_call: TRBV6-1; cdr3_aa: CASSEDPRRGYTF; cdr3_nt: TGTGCCAGCAGCGAAGACCCACGTCGGGGCTACACCTTC
j_call: TRBJ1-1; clone_size: -; d_call: -; v_call: TRBV7-6; cdr3_aa: CASSLGQPNTEAFF; cdr3_nt: TGTGCCAGCAGCTTAGGACAGCCTAACACTGAAGCTTTCTTT
j_call: TRBJ2-3; clone_size: -; d_call: -; v_call: TRBV18; cdr3_aa: CASSPPGTDTQYF; cdr3_nt: TGTGCCAGCTCACCACCGGGGACAGATACGCAGTATTTT
j_call: TRBJ1-3; clone_size: -; d_call: TRBD1; v_call: TRBV28; cdr3_aa: CASSLGGAGNTIYF; cdr3_nt: TGTGCCAGCAGTCTAGGGGGCGCTGGAAACACCATATATTTT
j_call: TRBJ2-5; clone_size: once; d_call: TRBD1; v_call: TRBV7-9; cdr3_aa: CASSPDRIQETQYF; cdr3_nt: TGTGCCAGCAGCCCGGACAGGATCCAAGAGACCCAGTACTTC
j_call: TRBJ2-7; clone_size: -; d_call: TRBD1; v_call: TRBV15; cdr3_aa: CATSRDGTGAYEQYF; cdr3_nt: TGTGCCACCAGCAGAGATGGGACAGGGGCCTACGAGCAGTACTTC
j_call: TRBJ2-1; clone_size: -; d_call: -; v_call: TRBV7-8; cdr3_aa: CASSPRTGTHYNEQFF; cdr3_nt: TGTGCCAGCAGTCCCCGAACCGGGACGCATTACAATGAGCAGTTCTTC
j_call: TRBJ2-1; clone_size: once; d_call: -; v_call: TRBV4-3; cdr3_aa: CASSQERTPSTYNEQFF; cdr3_nt: TGCGCCAGCAGCCAAGAAAGAACTCCGAGTACCTACAATGAGCAGTTCTTC
j_call: TRBJ1-3; clone_size: -; d_call: TRBD1; v_call: TRBV18; cdr3_aa: CASSRRTGEGNTIYF; cdr3_nt: TGTGCCAGCTCACGCAGGACAGGGGAAGGAAACACCATATATTTT